These 22 T cell receptor beta chains were all obtained from the same sample, sequenced in a study of identical twins. TCRdb itself ran the 5' RACE reads through MiXCR, one entry per CDR3 protein. This repertoire shows under 300,000 distinct CDR3 sequences, around 8% found once; its top ten account for over 2.5%. These data were likewise used in another study, on yellow fever vaccine responses in identical twins.

The sample taken for sequencing was CD8+ T cells sorted from blood. These receptors came from a woman younger than 35 in good health.

This clonotype has at least ten counts. J is TRBJ2-4 and V is TRBV24-1; D not certain. Germline values: CDR1 KGHDR, CDR2 SFDVKD. The V and J ends lost 3 bases and 7 bases respectively, with 12 bases between them. The CDR3 length is 14 residues. This CDR3 is CATSDPTRPNIQYF. The CDR3 bases are TGTGCCACCAGTGATCCAACAAGGCCGAACATTCAGTACTTC.

Ten or more counts support this clonotype. V gene TRBV20-1 combines with J gene TRBJ2-3; D not certain. Germline V gene lookup returns CDR1 DFQATT and CDR2 SNEGSKA (reference sequence). Trimming cost V 4 bases and J 0 bases, with 17 bases left between them. The CDR3 runs to 16 residues. CDR3 bases: TGCAGTGCTACCCAATACTTAGCTAGTAGCACAGATACGCAGTATTTT. Its translation is CSATQYLASSTDTQYF.

This clonotype was picked up a small number of times. V and J are TRBV2 and TRBJ2-7, with 8 bases that match TRBD1. Germline assignment: CDR1 SNHLY and CDR2 FYNNEI. The CDR3 runs to 12 residues. Trimming took 7 bases from V and 7 from J; bases not matched to a gene: 6. CDR3 nucleotides: TGTGCCAGCACCCCCAGGGGGCAAGAGCAGTACTTC. Amino acids: CASTPRGQEQYF.

The chain combines TRBV2 with TRBJ2-3; TRBD2 matches at 11 bases. Germline V gene sequence: CDR1 SNHLY, CDR2 FYNNEI. Germline trimming cut 6 bases from V and 6 bases from J; bases unmatched to any gene: 11. The CDR3 sequence is 16 residues long. As DNA, the CDR3 is TGTGCCAGCAGCTCCTCAACTAGCGGGGGCGGCGATACGCAGTATTTT. This gives the protein CASSSSTSGGGDTQYF.

This clonotype was counted between two and nine times. V is TRBV15 and J is TRBJ2-3; 11 positions match TRBD2. The CDR3 is 15 residues long. Germline trimming cut 3 bases from V and 4 bases from J; bases unmatched to any gene: 3. CDR1 and CDR2 from the germline V gene are LNHNV and YYDKDF (reference sequence). CDR3 sequence: CATSRTSGAADTQYF. For the CDR3, the DNA is TGTGCCACCAGCAGGACTAGCGGGGCCGCAGATACGCAGTATTTT.

This clonotype was counted many times. The genes are TRBV20-1 and TRBJ2-1, with D perhaps matching TRBD1 or TRBD2 (5 bases each). Trimming shortened V by 1 base and J by 5 bases, and 9 bases separated the two germline ends. This CDR3 has 13 amino acids. Germline-derived CDR1 and CDR2 are DFQATT and SNEGSKA (reference sequence). CDR3 DNA: TGCAGTGCTAGAGCGGGGCTCAACAATGAGCAGTTCTTC. It translates to CSARAGLNNEQFF.

The rearrangement links TRBV12-3 or TRBV12-4 to TRBJ2-1; a weak D match, TRBD2 (5 bases). Trimming removed 2 bases at V and 5 bases at J, with 10 bases between. This CDR3 region has 14 residues. CDR3 amino acids: CASSLRQRDNEQFF. The CDR3 nucleotides are TGTGCCAGCAGTTTAAGGCAGAGGGACAATGAGCAGTTCTTC.

J is TRBJ2-3 and V is TRBV3-1; D is unresolved. V was trimmed by 0 bases and J by 1 base, leaving 8 bases between them. The length of the CDR3 is 15 residues. Germline V lookup: CDR1 LGHDT, CDR2 YNNKEL (reference sequence). CDR3 DNA sequence: TGTGCCAGCAGCCAAGAAGGCCTTCGCACAGATACGCAGTATTTT. This sequence encodes CASSQEGLRTDTQYF.

This clonotype was observed a handful of times. The V call is TRBV11-2, the J call TRBJ2-5; TRBD1 aligns across 7 bases. The germline V gene has CDR1 SGHAT and CDR2 FQNNGV. This CDR3 spans 17 amino acids. Trimming took 4 bases from V and 6 from J; bases not matched to a gene: 17. The CDR3 DNA sequence: TGTGCCAGCAGCTCCCGTCGGGCGGAAGCGACAGGGAAGACCCAGTACTTC. It codes for CASSSRRAEATGKTQYF. Filled out from reference TRBV11-2 and TRBJ2-5, the complete variable domain reads EAGVAQSPRYKIIEKRQSVAFWCNPISGHATLYWYQQILGQGPKLLIQFQNNGVVDDSQLPKDRFSAERLKGVDSTLKIQPAKLEDSAVYLCASSSRRAEATGKTQYFGPGTRLLVL.

This clonotype appeared a few times. The genes are TRBV24-1 and TRBJ2-5, with D possibly TRBD1 on 6 matching bases. This CDR3 has 14 amino acids. Germline-derived CDR1 and CDR2 are KGHDR and SFDVKD. The V end lost 4 bases, the J end lost 1 base, and 9 bases lay between the germline ends. The CDR3 region is CATSEVGGQETQYF. The CDR3 coding sequence is TGTGCCACCAGTGAAGTAGGGGGCCAAGAGACCCAGTACTTC.

This clonotype has a handful of counts. The J gene is TRBJ1-5, the V gene TRBV4-3, with D unresolved. The CDR3 consists of 13 residues. V lost 0 bases and J 7 bases, leaving 7 bases between the germline ends. CDR1 and CDR2 (germline): LGHNA, YSLEER. The CDR3 loop is CASSQDPVQPQHF. CDR3 nucleotides: TGCGCCAGCAGCCAAGATCCAGTCCAGCCCCAGCATTTT.

This clonotype has more than one count but fewer than ten. The chain carries TRBV30 and TRBJ2-1; 9 bases match TRBD2. Looked up from germline, CDR1 is GTSNPN and CDR2 is SVGIG (reference sequence). Unmatched junction bases numbered 3, after V lost 2 bases and J lost 4 bases. CDR3 length: 14 residues. CDR3 nucleotides: TGTGCCTGGAGTATCCTAGCGGGATACAATGAGCAGTTCTTC. Translating it yields CAWSILAGYNEQFF.

The chain links TRBV20-1 to TRBJ1-1; tentative D call: TRBD1 (5 bases). V was pared by 1 base and J by 3 bases, with 9 bases between. Looked up from germline, CDR1 is DFQATT and CDR2 is SNEGSKA (reference sequence). There are 13 residues in the CDR3. The CDR3 nucleotides read TGCAGTGCTAGAGGTGCGGGGGACACTGAAGCTTTCTTT. It is translated as CSARGAGDTEAFF.

The J gene is TRBJ2-7, the V gene TRBV11-3; 11 nucleotides match TRBD2. With 3 bases clipped from V and 5 bases from J, the junction kept 6 bases outside the gene matches. The CDR3 is 15 amino acids. Looked up from germline, CDR1 is SGHNT and CDR2 is YENEEA. The CDR3 spells CASSLLGLAVNEQYF. CDR3 sequence (DNA): TGTGCCAGCAGCTTGCTGGGACTAGCGGTAAACGAGCAGTACTTC.

This clonotype was observed a few times. This chain uses TRBV30 with TRBJ2-2; D not certain. Germline-derived CDR1 and CDR2 are GTSNPN and SVGIG (reference sequence). The ends were cut back, 0 bases at V and 6 bases at J, with 11 bases in the middle. This CDR3 spans 14 amino acids. The CDR3 reads CAWSVDLQPGELFF. Here the CDR3 DNA reads TGTGCCTGGAGTGTCGACCTCCAACCCGGGGAGCTGTTTTTT. The full variable domain, rest sourced from reference TRBV30 and TRBJ2-2, is SQTIHQWPATLVQPVGSPLSLECTVEGTSNPNLYWYRQAAGRGLQLLFYSVGIGQISSEVPQNLSASRPQDRQFILSSKKLLLSDSGFYLCAWSVDLQPGELFFGEGSRLTVL.

In its sample, this clonotype was seen many times. The chain links TRBV4-1 to TRBJ2-1; TRBD2 matches at 11 bases. This CDR3 has 18 amino acids. Unmatched junction bases numbered 12, after V lost 3 bases and J lost 5 bases. Germline CDR1 MGHRA, CDR2 YSYEKL. CDR3 nucleotides: TGCGCCAGCAGCCATCTCCTGGAGGGACTAGCGGCCAACAATGAGCAGTTCTTC. It codes for CASSHLLEGLAANNEQFF.

The chain recombines TRBV7-9 with TRBJ1-5; TRBD1 matches at 10 bases. The CDR3 is 14 amino acids. Losses at the gene ends were 4 bases for V and 5 bases for J; bases not matched to a gene: 2. CDR1 and CDR2 (germline): SEHNR, FQNEAQ (reference sequence). CDR3: CASSWDRGDQPQHF. The CDR3 nucleotides are TGTGCCAGCAGCTGGGACAGGGGTGATCAGCCCCAGCATTTT.

This clonotype was counted many times. This chain uses TRBV3-1 with TRBJ2-1; tentatively, D is TRBD2 (5 bases). Trimming removed 0 bases at V and 4 bases at J, with 13 bases between. The germline V gene encodes CDR1 LGHDT and CDR2 YNNKEL (reference sequence). The CDR3 spans 16 residues. As DNA, the CDR3 is TGTGCCAGCAGCCAAGATATTAGCGCAGCGTACAATGAGCAGTTCTTC. It yields the protein CASSQDISAAYNEQFF.

The rearrangement uses TRBV4-2 and TRBJ2-7, with D possibly matching TRBD2 (6 bases). The CDR3 has 16 amino acids. Per germline, CDR1 LGHNA and CDR2 YNFKEQ. V was trimmed by 4 bases and J by 1 base, leaving 17 bases between them. In nucleotides, the CDR3 is TGTGCCAGCAGCCCGATGGTGCCGGGGACTTCCTACGAGCAGTACTTC. It specifies CASSPMVPGTSYEQYF.

This clonotype was found many times. The chain uses TRBV2 and TRBJ2-1; D possibly corresponds to TRBD2 (6 bases). CDR1 and CDR2 from the germline V gene are SNHLY and FYNNEI. The CDR3 length is 16 residues. Trimming took off 3 bases at V and 8 bases at J, with 20 bases between the two ends. The CDR3 nucleotides are TGTGCCAGCAGTGACCCGGGGGTATCGGGAATCGATGAGCAGTTCTTC. Translated, it gives CASSDPGVSGIDEQFF.

The rearrangement links TRBV27 to TRBJ2-1; 7 bases line up with TRBD2. Trimming at V came to 8 bases and at J to 0 bases, leaving 10 bases not matched to a gene. Germline CDR1 and CDR2: MNHEY and SMNVEV (reference sequence). The CDR3 runs to 16 residues. The CDR3 nucleotides are TGTGCCAGCCGACCCCTAGCGGCGAGCTCCTACAATGAGCAGTTCTTC. Translation: CASRPLAASSYNEQFF.

This chain joins TRBV7-9 and TRBJ1-6, with D possibly matching TRBD1 (6 bases). This CDR3 is 14 amino acids long. V lost 6 bases to trimming and J lost 9 bases, with 15 bases between them. Per germline, CDR1 SEHNR and CDR2 FQNEAQ (reference sequence). Written as DNA, the CDR3 is TGTGCCAGCAGAGCGGGCGGGGGCGCTTCACCCCTCCACTTT. The encoded protein is CASRAGGGASPLHF.